The 17 T cell receptor beta chains presented below share a single source sample, sequenced in a study of regulatory T cells in long-lasting Graves disease. The time point: newly diagnosed GD, antithyroid drugs for less than 3 months. Following extraction of RNA from PBMCs, that RNA was used to make the TCR library. Through Arm-PCR of CDR3 regions and iRepertoire HTBI primers, TCR beta libraries were built. Each CDR3 protein is one row after TCRdb ran MiXCR on the multiplex PCR reads. The table lists 550,000 to 700,000 distinct CDR3 sequences, roughly a sixth of them singletons, with more than 10% in the top ten. In addition, the sample was reused for a study of T cells in Graves' hyperthyroidism and ophthalmopathy.

Specimen: peripheral blood mononuclear cells (PBMCs), collected at new diagnosis, from a patient treated with antithyroid drugs. These receptors came from a man aged 18 to 35 with Graves disease.

The rearrangement joins TRBV5-5 to TRBJ1-4; 7 nucleotides line up with TRBD1. Germline CDR1 reads SGHKS; CDR2 reads YYEKEE (reference sequence). V shed 4 bases and J 4 bases; nucleotides not matched to a gene: 7. The CDR3 contains 15 residues. DNA of the CDR3: TGTGCCAGCAGCCGAACAGGGGAAGTTAATGAAAAACTGTTTTTT. This sequence encodes CASSRTGEVNEKLFF.

The sample holds a few counts of this clonotype. The V and J genes are TRBV19 and TRBJ1-2; D is perhaps TRBD1 (5 bases). The length of the CDR3 is 16 residues. Deletions cut 6 bases from V and 0 bases from J, with 17 bases between. Germline assignment: CDR1 LNHDA and CDR2 SQIVND (reference sequence). The CDR3 sequence: CASRETGQLANYGYTF. The CDR3 DNA follows: TGTGCCAGTAGGGAAACAGGCCAGTTAGCTAACTATGGCTACACCTTC.

This chain connects TRBV11-2 to TRBJ2-2, with D possibly matching TRBD2 (6 bases). This CDR3 is built from 16 residues. Germline CDR1 SGHAT, CDR2 FQNNGV. V shed 6 bases and J shed 1 base, with 15 bases lying between them. The CDR3 DNA reads TGTGCCAGCAGTTCCCTTGGGGGAGGGAACACCGGGGAGCTGTTTTTT. This codes for CASSSLGGGNTGELFF.

In its sample, this clonotype was seen many times. CDR3 amino acids: CASSFSVTGYTF. CDR3 DNA: TGTGCCAGCAGCTTTTCGGTGACGGGCTACACCTTC. J is TRBJ1-2 and V is TRBV5-6, with D hard to call. V gave up 2 bases and J gave up 8 bases, with 10 bases separating them. Germline CDR1 reads SGHDT; CDR2 reads YYEEEE. The CDR3 is made up of 12 amino acids.

The chain couples TRBV4-1 to TRBJ1-5; 8 bases line up with TRBD1. This CDR3 contains 16 residues. The trim removed 4 bases at V and 2 bases at J, leaving 7 bases unmatched. The germline V gene encodes CDR1 MGHRA and CDR2 YSYEKL. The CDR3 DNA follows: TGCGCCAGCAGCCGCAGCGGACAGGGCGGCAATCAGCCCCAGCATTTT. Amino acid sequence: CASSRSGQGGNQPQHF.

Concerning this clonotype itself: One base away lies a much larger clone, so this may be a sequencing read error. The rearrangement uses TRBV27 and TRBJ2-3, with TRBD1 matching over 8 bases. The J call may be in error: the DNA end matches TRBJ2-1 better. This CDR3 has 15 residues. Germline CDR1 MNHEY, CDR2 SMNVEV (reference sequence). Written as DNA, the CDR3 is TGTGCCAGCAGTCCGAAGGACAGGGACCCCTACGAGCAGTTCTTC. Translation: CASSPKDRDPYEQFF.

At least ten counts were recorded for this clonotype. This chain joins TRBV6-1 and TRBJ1-4; D is uncertain. CDR1 MNHNS and CDR2 SASEGT come from the germline V gene. V gave up 1 base and J gave up 7 bases, with 10 bases separating them. CDR3 length equals 14 residues. The CDR3 DNA sequence: TGTGCCAGCAGTGAAGTGGATGAGGGTGAAAAACTGTTTTTT. Protein product: CASSEVDEGEKLFF.

The V gene is TRBV3-1, the J gene TRBJ1-5, with D possibly being TRBD1 (6 bases). CDR3 length equals 13 residues. In germline, CDR1 is LGHDT, CDR2 YNNKEL (reference sequence). The germline V and J ends were trimmed by 4 bases and 5 bases, with 9 bases remaining between them. The CDR3 loop reads CASSRGGDQPQHF. CDR3 DNA sequence: TGTGCCAGCAGCCGAGGGGGAGATCAGCCCCAGCATTTT.

This clonotype was counted many times. The rearrangement uses TRBV7-2 and TRBJ2-3, with TRBD2 matching 13 bases. The V gene end was trimmed by 5 bases and the J gene end by 4 bases; junction bases not matched to a gene: 6. CDR1 and CDR2 from the germline V gene are SGHTA and FQGNSA. The CDR3 has 16 amino acids. The CDR3 DNA reads TGTGCCAGCAGCGATCGGACTAGCGGGAGACCAGATACGCAGTATTTT. Translating gives CASSDRTSGRPDTQYF.

The chain has TRBV20-1 and TRBJ1-5; D gene uncertain. Trimming shortened V by 1 base and J by 0 bases, and 10 bases separated the two germline ends. The CDR3 runs 15 residues. CDR1 is DFQATT, CDR2 SNEGSKA, per germline (reference sequence). CDR3 DNA sequence: TGCAGTGCTAGAGCGGCGGCCGATAGCAATCAGCCCCAGCATTTT. Protein sequence: CSARAAADSNQPQHF.

This clonotype has ten or more counts. The chain combines TRBV3-1 with TRBJ2-5; TRBD2 is a possible D gene (6 bases). Germline assignment: CDR1 LGHDT and CDR2 YNNKEL (reference sequence). Trimming left V 4 bases short and J 5 bases short, with 17 bases between. The CDR3 consists of 15 residues. Written as DNA, the CDR3 is TGTGCCAGCAGCCCCCTTTCTGGTGGGGGGGAGACCCAGTACTTC. Its translation is CASSPLSGGGETQYF.

In its sample, this clonotype was seen a few times. V usage is TRBV5-1 and J usage is TRBJ1-1; the D is unclear. The CDR3 has 14 residues. V was pared by 0 bases and J by 4 bases, with 10 bases between. Germline loops: CDR1 SGHRS, CDR2 YFSETQ. The CDR3 spells CASSLDEGATEAFF. CDR3 sequence (DNA): TGCGCCAGCAGCTTGGATGAAGGAGCCACTGAAGCTTTCTTT.

This clonotype was seen at least ten times. The chain combines TRBV28 with TRBJ2-7; D gene unclear. Trimming shortened V by 4 bases and J by 3 bases, and 19 bases separated the two germline ends. CDR1 is MDHEN and CDR2 is SYDVKM in the germline V gene. This CDR3 has 16 amino acids. The DNA of the CDR3 is TGTGCCAGCAGTTCAATCGGGTCCCACGTTAACTACGAGCAGTACTTC. Protein sequence: CASSSIGSHVNYEQYF.

As to this clonotype: A far larger clone is one base from this, pointing to a likely read error. V usage is TRBV7-9 and J usage is TRBJ2-1; D not resolved. Germline values: CDR1 SEHNR, CDR2 FQNEAQ (reference sequence). The CDR3 extends over 12 amino acids. The CDR3: CAGSLNRYEQFF. The CDR3 DNA sequence: TGTGCCGGCAGCTTAAACAGATATGAGCAGTTCTTC.

The V call is TRBV5-1, the J call TRBJ1-1, with TRBD1 identical over 10 bases. Germline V gene data show CDR1 as SGHRS and CDR2 as YFSETQ. J lost 1 base, V lost 3 bases, and 6 bases had no gene match. The CDR3 sequence is 16 residues long. Here the CDR3 reads CASSSKGTGANTEAFF. CDR3 DNA: TGCGCCAGCAGCTCAAAAGGGACAGGGGCGAACACTGAAGCTTTCTTT. The whole variable domain, remainder taken from reference TRBV5-1 and TRBJ1-1, is KAGVTQTPRYLIKTRGQQVTLSCSPISGHRSVSWYQQTPGQGLQFLFEYFSETQRNKGNFPGRFSGRQFSNSRSEMNVSTLELGDSALYLCASSSKGTGANTEAFFGQGTRLTVV.

This clonotype was picked up a small number of times. V usage is TRBV30 and J usage is TRBJ2-5; TRBD2 aligns across 7 bases. Germline assignment: CDR1 GTSNPN and CDR2 SVGIG (reference sequence). The CDR3 length is 15 residues. V was pared by 5 bases and J by 1 base, with 10 bases of the junction left unmatched. CDR3 sequence: CAWSIGGGGQETQYF. CDR3 DNA: TGTGCCTGGTCCATTGGGGGGGGGGGCCAAGAGACCCAGTACTTC.

CDR3 bases: TGTGCCTGGAGTTATAGCGGGAGGGGGCAGTTCTTC. Translation gives CAWSYSGRGQFF. This chain links TRBV30 with TRBJ2-1; 11 nucleotides agree with TRBD2. The germline V gene encodes CDR1 GTSNPN and CDR2 SVGIG (reference sequence). The CDR3 has 12 residues. J was trimmed by 12 bases and V by 2 bases; bases with no gene match: 3.